The T cell receptor (beta chain) described here comes from a study of T cell responses to AZD1222 COVID-19 vaccine (dated by TCRdb to the early 2020s). About the study as a whole: AZD1222 recipients given second doses at about 4 weeks or at about 12 weeks were pooled, since spike-specific TCR depth and breadth were not found to differ between the two schedules. TCR sequencing was performed for about 240 trial participants, of whom around 200 were given two doses of AZD1222 and around 25 were given two doses of MenACWY control vaccine. Enrollment into the trials was organized by age into subgroups of 18-55, 56-69 and 70-plus years, and those subgroups contained approximately 150, 30 and 60 TCR-sequenced participants, respectively. What the authors observed across the whole study: Because no samples from the day 14 peak response were available, repertoires could be characterized only after the peak T cell response. The 56-69-year group was small, and its depth increase did not reach significance, likely because of low power. Participants were mostly white British and included more females than males, and it was suggested by the authors that clonal diversity may have been underestimated. After two AZD1222 doses, both the breadth and the depth of spike-specific TCRs were significantly higher than at day 0 and than in MenACWY recipients. Reportedly, close to half of the unique spike-specific TCRs recognized epitopes lying outside the regions that are mutated in the B.1.351 and B.1.1.7 variants. The vaccine-associated CD4 TCRs covered the entire spike protein, and the dominant responses fell in regions 160-218 and 743-854. Conclusions about previously exposed vaccinees are limited because only five to seven AZD1222 recipients were SARS-CoV-2 seropositive at baseline.

The CDR3 spans 15 residues, from the cysteine through the phenylalanine. Only the CDR3 DNA is retained, 45 bases long and in frame from the first base. A distance of 19 bases separates the germline ends of V and J, which lose 7 bases and 4 bases respectively. The germline V gene yields SNHLY for CDR1 and FYNNEI for CDR2. The CDR3 regions of human TCRbeta chains were subjected to immunosequencing. The source study handled its data this way. TCRs in the repertoires were matched against a reference library of SARS-CoV-2-specific TCRs that had been generated with the MIRA antigen-specificity platform. Breadth was defined as the fraction of unique TCRs that were SARS-CoV-2-associated. Depth was defined as the fraction of total T cells that were SARS-CoV-2-associated. Each spike-specific TCR was assigned to its reactive spike region and to a CD4 or CD8 class using the MIRA data. Log10-transformed breadth and depth values were compared by one-way ANOVA with Sidak's multiple comparisons tests. The source is immuneACCESS, and TCRdb retained only in-frame sequences with V and J called. Part of the clones is not carried over; for the studies checked, unresolved V genes explain less than half of this, and the remainder is unexplained. V, J and clone size are those of that table, while D and trimming were read from the DNA. Present in this sample are some 120,000 clones, 88% of which were seen just once. Over 6.5% of the sample rests with the top ten.

The time point label here, explained by the study, means: baseline before first vaccination. Vaccinee samples came from UK trials COV001 and COV002, including a single-blind randomized controlled phase 2/3 trial of AZD1222 (ChAdOx1 nCoV-19) in healthy adults. For TCRbeta chain sequencing, PBMC samples were collected from trial participants at day 0 and at day 28 after the second dose. Regarding this clone: The antigen this receptor binds is unknown. Base qualities are not provided; no much larger clone lies one nucleotide away.

This chain is built from TRBV2 and TRBJ1-1; TRBD1 could be the D gene, as 6 bases match. The source material was peripheral blood, sampled on day 0 of AZD1222 vaccination. This TCR came from an adult in good health. The nucleotide sequence reads as follows: TGTGCCAGCACACGGGGGCAGGCCGAGGGCACTGAAGCTTTCTTT. Its translation reads: CASTRGQAEGTEAFF. With all but the CDR3 taken from the reference TRBV2 and TRBJ1-1 genes, the full variable domain is: EPEVTQTPSHQVTQMGQEVILRCVPISNHLYFYWYRQILGQKVEFLVSFYNNEISEKSEIFDDQFSVERPDGSNFTLKIRSTKLEDSAMYFCASTRGQAEGTEAFFGQGTRLTVV.